This T cell receptor beta chain was identified in a study of shared clonotypes between healthy human individuals. CDR1 MNHNS and CDR2 SASEGT come from the germline V gene. The CDR3 totals 11 residues. Trimming took 7 bases from V and 11 from J, leaving 12 bases between them. Clones were read by immunoSEQ multiplex PCR, and TCRdb kept only the in-frame ones, dropping some. This sample carries some 630,000 clones, about 96% of them seen once, and the ten largest clones take about 0.11%. Cells designated naive CD8 were CD45RO-negative and were positively selected for CCR7, with terminally differentiated effector memory CD45RA+ cells excluded.

The receptor comes from a woman younger than 45 in good health. This rearrangement joins TRBV6-1 to TRBJ1-5; D unclear. The sequencing sample was made of naive CD8+ T cells sorted from blood. CDR3 bases: TGTGCCAGCATGGAGTTGGGGACCCAGCATTTT. It encodes CASMELGTQHF.